Given below is one T cell receptor (beta chain) in context. Libraries were prepared by immunoSEQ multiplex PCR; TCRdb keeps only in-frame clonotypes and omits some of them. The data contain hundreds of thousands of clones, around nine tenths of them singletons. The CDR3 spans 13 residues. Germline V gives CDR1 LNHDA, CDR2 SQIVND (reference sequence). V dropped 3 bases and J dropped 10; count of bases not matched to a gene: 8. This entry is derived from a study of blood T cell repertoires in COVID-19. Study summary: T cells, B-cell-depleted T cells, or PBMCs provided the cDNA or gDNA that served as material.

The sequenced sample consisted of peripheral blood. The source of this sequence is a man aged 18 to 30 with active or convalescent COVID-19. V and J are TRBV19 and TRBJ1-1, with TRBD1 matching 7 bases. The CDR3 loop is CASSMTGNRGAFF. The CDR3 nucleotides read TGTGCCAGTAGTATGACAGGGAATAGAGGAGCTTTCTTT.